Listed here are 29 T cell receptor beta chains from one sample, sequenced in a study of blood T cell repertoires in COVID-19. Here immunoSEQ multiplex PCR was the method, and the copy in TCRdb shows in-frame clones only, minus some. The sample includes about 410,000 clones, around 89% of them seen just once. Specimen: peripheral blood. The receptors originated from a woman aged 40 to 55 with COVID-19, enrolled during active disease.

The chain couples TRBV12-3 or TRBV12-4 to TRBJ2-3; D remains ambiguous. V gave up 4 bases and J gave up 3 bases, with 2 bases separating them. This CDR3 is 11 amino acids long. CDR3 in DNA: TGTGCCAGCAGTTCAACAGATACGCAGTATTTT. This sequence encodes CASSSTDTQYF.

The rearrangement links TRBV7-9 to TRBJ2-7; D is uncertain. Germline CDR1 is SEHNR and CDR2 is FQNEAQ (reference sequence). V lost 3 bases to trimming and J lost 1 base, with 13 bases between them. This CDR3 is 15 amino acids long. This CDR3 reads CASSLGSLVSYEQYF. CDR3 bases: TGTGCCAGCAGCTTGGGTAGCCTTGTTTCCTACGAGCAGTACTTC. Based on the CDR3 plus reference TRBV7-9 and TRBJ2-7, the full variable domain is DTGVSQNPRHKITKRGQNVTFRCDPISEHNRLYWYRQTLGQGPEFLTYFQNEAQLEKSRLLSDRFSAERPKGSFSTLEIQRTEQGDSAMYLCASSLGSLVSYEQYFGPGTRLTVT.

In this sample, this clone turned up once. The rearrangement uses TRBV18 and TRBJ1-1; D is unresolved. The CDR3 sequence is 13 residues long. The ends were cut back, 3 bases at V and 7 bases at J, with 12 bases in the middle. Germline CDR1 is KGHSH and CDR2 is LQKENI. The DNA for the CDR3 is TGTGCCAGCTCACCGGGAGGGTACGGTGAAGCTTTCTTT. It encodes CASSPGGYGEAFF.

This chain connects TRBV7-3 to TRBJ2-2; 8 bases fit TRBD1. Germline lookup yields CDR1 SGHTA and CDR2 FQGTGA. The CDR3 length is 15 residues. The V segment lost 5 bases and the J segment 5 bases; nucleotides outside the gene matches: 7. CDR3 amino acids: CASSLQGERTGELFF. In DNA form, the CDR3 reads TGTGCCAGCAGCCTACAGGGGGAAAGGACCGGGGAGCTGTTTTTT. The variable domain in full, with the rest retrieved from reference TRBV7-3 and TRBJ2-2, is GAGVSQTPSNKVTEKGKYVELRCDPISGHTALYWYRQSLGQGPEFLIYFQGTGAADDSGLPNDRFFAVRPEGSVSTLKIQRTERGDSAVYLCASSLQGERTGELFFGEGSRLTVL.

CDR3 in amino acids: CASSSRAYGYTF. As DNA, the CDR3 is TGTGCCAGCAGTTCCCGCGCCTATGGCTACACCTTC. The chain links TRBV6-2 or TRBV6-3 to TRBJ1-2; no clear D gene. Germline CDR1 MNHEY, CDR2 SVGEGT. V was pared by 4 bases and J by 4 bases, with 7 bases between. The CDR3 is made up of 12 amino acids.

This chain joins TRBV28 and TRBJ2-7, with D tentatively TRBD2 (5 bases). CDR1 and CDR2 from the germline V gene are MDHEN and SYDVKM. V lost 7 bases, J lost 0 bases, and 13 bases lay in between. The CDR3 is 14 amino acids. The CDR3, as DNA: TGTGCCAGCACCCCTACGGGGAGCTCCTACGAGCAGTACTTC. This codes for CASTPTGSSYEQYF. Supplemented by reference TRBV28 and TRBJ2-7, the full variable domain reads DVKVTQSSRYLVKRTGEKVFLECVQDMDHENMFWYRQDPGLGLRLIYFSYDVKMKEKGDIPEGYSVSREKKERFSLILESASTNQTSMYLCASTPTGSSYEQYFGPGTRLTVT.

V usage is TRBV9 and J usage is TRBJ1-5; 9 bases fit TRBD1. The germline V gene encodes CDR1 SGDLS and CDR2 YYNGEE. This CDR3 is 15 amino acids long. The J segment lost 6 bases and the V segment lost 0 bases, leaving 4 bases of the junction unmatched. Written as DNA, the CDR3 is TGTGCCAGCAGCGTAGGAGGGGACAGGGCTCAGCCCCAGCATTTT. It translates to CASSVGGDRAQPQHF.

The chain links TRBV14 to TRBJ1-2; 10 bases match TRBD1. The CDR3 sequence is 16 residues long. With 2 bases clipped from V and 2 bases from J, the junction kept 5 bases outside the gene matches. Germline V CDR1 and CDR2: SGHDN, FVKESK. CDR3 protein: CASSQSPGQGNYGYTF. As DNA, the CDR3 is TGTGCCAGCAGCCAATCTCCGGGACAGGGGAACTATGGCTACACCTTC. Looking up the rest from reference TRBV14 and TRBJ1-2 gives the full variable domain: EAGVTQFPSHSVIEKGQTVTLRCDPISGHDNLYWYRRVMGKEIKFLLHFVKESKQDESGMPNNRFLAERTGGTYSTLKVQPAELEDSGVYFCASSQSPGQGNYGYTFGSGTRLTVV.

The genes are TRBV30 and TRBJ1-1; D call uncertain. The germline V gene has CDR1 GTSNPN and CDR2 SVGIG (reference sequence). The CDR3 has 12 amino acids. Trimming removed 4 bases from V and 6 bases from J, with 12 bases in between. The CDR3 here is CAWNFAVSEAFF. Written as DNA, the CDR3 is TGTGCCTGGAACTTTGCCGTGTCTGAAGCTTTCTTT.

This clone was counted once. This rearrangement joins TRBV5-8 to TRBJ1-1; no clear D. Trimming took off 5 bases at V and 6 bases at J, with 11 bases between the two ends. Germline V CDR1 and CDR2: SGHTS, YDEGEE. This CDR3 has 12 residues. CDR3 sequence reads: CASRLGRAEAFF. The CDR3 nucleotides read TGTGCCAGCAGACTAGGTAGGGCTGAAGCTTTCTTT.

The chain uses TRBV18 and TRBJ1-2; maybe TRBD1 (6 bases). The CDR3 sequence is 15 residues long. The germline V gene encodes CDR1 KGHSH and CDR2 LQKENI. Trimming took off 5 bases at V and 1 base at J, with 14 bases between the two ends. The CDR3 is CASSITGIGNYGYTF. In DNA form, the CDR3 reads TGTGCCAGCTCAATAACAGGGATTGGTAACTATGGCTACACCTTC.

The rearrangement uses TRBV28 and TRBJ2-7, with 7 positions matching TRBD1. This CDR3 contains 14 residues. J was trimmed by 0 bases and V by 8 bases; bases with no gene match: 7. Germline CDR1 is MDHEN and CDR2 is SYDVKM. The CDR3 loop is CASLGGSSSYEQYF. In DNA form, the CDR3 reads TGTGCCAGCCTAGGGGGCAGCAGCTCCTACGAGCAGTACTTC.

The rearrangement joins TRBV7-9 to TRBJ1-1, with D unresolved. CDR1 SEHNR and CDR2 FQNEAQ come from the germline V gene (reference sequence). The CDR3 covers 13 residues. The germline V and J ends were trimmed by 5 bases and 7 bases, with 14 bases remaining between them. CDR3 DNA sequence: TGTGCCAGCAGCCCTCGGAGGAGTGATGAAGCTTTCTTT. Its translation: CASSPRRSDEAFF.

The CDR3, as DNA: TGTGCCAGCAGCTGGAGGGACAGGAGCTATGGCTACACCTTC. Protein sequence: CASSWRDRSYGYTF. This chain uses TRBV5-4 with TRBJ1-2; TRBD1 matches 8 bases. CDR1 and CDR2 (germline): SGHNT, YYREEE (reference sequence). J lost 4 bases, V lost 3 bases, and 5 bases had no gene match. The CDR3 runs to 14 residues.

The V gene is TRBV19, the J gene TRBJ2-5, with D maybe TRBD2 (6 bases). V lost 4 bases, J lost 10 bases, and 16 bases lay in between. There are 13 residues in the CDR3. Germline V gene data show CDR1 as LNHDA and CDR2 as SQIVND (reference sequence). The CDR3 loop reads CASSRQTSPRQYF. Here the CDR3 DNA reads TGTGCCAGTAGTAGACAGACTAGTCCGCGCCAGTACTTC. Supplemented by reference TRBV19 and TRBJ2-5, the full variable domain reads DGGITQSPKYLFRKEGQNVTLSCEQNLNHDAMYWYRQDPGQGLRLIYYSQIVNDFQKGDIAEGYSVSREKKESFPLTVTSAQKNPTAFYLCASSRQTSPRQYFGPGTRLLVL.

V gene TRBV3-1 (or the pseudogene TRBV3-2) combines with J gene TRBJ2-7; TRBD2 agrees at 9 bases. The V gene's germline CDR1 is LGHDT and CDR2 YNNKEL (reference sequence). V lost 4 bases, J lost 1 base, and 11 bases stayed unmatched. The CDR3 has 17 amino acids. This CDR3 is CASSLIQGSGSSYEQYF. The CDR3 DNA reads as TGTGCCAGCAGCCTAATTCAGGGTAGCGGGAGTTCCTACGAGCAGTACTTC.

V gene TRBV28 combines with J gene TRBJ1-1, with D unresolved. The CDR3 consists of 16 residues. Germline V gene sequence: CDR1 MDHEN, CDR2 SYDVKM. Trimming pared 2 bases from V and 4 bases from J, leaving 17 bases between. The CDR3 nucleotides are TGTGCCAGCAGTTTAATGGTGGGCTCTGGCACCACTGAAGCTTTCTTT. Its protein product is CASSLMVGSGTTEAFF. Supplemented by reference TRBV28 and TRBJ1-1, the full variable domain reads DVKVTQSSRYLVKRTGEKVFLECVQDMDHENMFWYRQDPGLGLRLIYFSYDVKMKEKGDIPEGYSVSREKKERFSLILESASTNQTSMYLCASSLMVGSGTTEAFFGQGTRLTVV.

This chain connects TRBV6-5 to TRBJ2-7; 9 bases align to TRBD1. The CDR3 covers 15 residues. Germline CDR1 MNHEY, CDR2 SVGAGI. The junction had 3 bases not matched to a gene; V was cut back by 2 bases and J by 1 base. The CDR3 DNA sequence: TGTGCCAGCAGTTACCGGGACAGGGCTTCCTACGAGCAGTACTTC. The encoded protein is CASSYRDRASYEQYF.

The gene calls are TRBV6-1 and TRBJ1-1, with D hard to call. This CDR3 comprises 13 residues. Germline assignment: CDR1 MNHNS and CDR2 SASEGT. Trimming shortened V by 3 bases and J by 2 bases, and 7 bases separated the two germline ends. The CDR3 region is CASSDKANTEAFF. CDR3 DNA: TGTGCCAGCAGTGATAAAGCAAACACTGAAGCTTTCTTT.

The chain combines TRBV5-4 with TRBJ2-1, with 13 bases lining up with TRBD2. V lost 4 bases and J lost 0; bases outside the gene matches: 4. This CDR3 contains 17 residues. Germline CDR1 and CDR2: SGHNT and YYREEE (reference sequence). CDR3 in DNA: TGTGCCAGCAGCCCGGGACTAGCGGGAACCTCCTACAATGAGCAGTTCTTC. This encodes CASSPGLAGTSYNEQFF.

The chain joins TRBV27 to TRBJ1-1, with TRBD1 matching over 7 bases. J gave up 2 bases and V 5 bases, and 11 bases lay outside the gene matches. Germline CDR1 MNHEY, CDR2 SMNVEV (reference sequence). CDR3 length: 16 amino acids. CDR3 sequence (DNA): TGTGCCAGCAGTGATCGACCGAGGGGGCTCAACACTGAAGCTTTCTTT. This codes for CASSDRPRGLNTEAFF.

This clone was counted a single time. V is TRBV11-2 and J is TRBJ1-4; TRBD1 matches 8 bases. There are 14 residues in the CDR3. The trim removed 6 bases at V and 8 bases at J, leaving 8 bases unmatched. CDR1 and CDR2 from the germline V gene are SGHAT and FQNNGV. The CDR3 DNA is TGTGCCAGCAGTTTCGACAGGGGCAGGGAAAAACTGTTTTTT. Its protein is CASSFDRGREKLFF. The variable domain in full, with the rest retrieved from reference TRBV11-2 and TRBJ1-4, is EAGVAQSPRYKIIEKRQSVAFWCNPISGHATLYWYQQILGQGPKLLIQFQNNGVVDDSQLPKDRFSAERLKGVDSTLKIQPAKLEDSAVYLCASSFDRGREKLFFGSGTQLSVL.

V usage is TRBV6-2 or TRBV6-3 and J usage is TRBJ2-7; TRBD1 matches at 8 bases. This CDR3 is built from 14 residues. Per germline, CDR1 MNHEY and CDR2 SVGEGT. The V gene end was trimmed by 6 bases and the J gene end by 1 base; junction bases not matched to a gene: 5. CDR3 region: CASSDTGGSYEQYF. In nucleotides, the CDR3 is TGTGCCAGCAGCGACACAGGGGGATCCTACGAGCAGTACTTC.

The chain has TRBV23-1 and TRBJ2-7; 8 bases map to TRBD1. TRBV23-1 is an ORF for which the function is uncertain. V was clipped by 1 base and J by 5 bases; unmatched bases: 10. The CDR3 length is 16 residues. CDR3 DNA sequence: TGCGCCAGCAGTCAATTTTCCAGGGGGCAAAGGAACGAGCAGTACTTC. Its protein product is CASSQFSRGQRNEQYF.

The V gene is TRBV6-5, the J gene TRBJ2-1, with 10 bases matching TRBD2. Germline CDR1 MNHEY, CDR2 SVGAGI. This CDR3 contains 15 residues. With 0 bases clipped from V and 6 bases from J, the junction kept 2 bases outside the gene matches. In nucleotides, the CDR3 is TGTGCCAGCAGTTACTCGGCTAGCGGGGGCAATGAGCAGTTCTTC. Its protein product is CASSYSASGGNEQFF.

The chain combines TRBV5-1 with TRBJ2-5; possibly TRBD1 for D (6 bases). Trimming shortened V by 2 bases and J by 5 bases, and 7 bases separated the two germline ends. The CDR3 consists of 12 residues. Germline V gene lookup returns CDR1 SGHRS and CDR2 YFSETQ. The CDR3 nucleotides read TGCGCCAGCAGCTTCCAGGGGGAGACCCAGTACTTC. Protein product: CASSFQGETQYF.

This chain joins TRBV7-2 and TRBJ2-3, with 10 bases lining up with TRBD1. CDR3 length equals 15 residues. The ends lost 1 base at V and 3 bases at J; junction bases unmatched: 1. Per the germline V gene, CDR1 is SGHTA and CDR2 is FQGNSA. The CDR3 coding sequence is TGTGCCAGCAGCTTAGGACAGGGGGCAACAGATACGCAGTATTTT. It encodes CASSLGQGATDTQYF.

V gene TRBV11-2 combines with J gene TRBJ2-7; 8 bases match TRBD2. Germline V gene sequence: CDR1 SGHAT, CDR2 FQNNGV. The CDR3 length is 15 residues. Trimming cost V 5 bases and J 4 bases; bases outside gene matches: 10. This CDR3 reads CASSPRGGVGYEQYF. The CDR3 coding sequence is TGTGCCAGCAGCCCCCGGGGGGGGGTAGGGTACGAGCAGTACTTC. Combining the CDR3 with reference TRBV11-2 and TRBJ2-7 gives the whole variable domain EAGVAQSPRYKIIEKRQSVAFWCNPISGHATLYWYQQILGQGPKLLIQFQNNGVVDDSQLPKDRFSAERLKGVDSTLKIQPAKLEDSAVYLCASSPRGGVGYEQYFGPGTRLTVT.

Here the CDR3 DNA reads TGCAGCGCTGGACGGGGACAGGGGGCGATTGGCTACACCTTC. This translates into CSAGRGQGAIGYTF. The chain employs TRBV29-1 and TRBJ1-2, with TRBD1 identical over 12 bases. Germline trimming cut 7 bases from V and 7 bases from J; bases unmatched to any gene: 10. This CDR3 has 14 residues. Germline loops: CDR1 SQVTM, CDR2 ANQGSEA.